Presented here are 13 T cell receptor beta chains from one specimen sequenced in a study of blood T cell repertoires in COVID-19. Profiled with immunoSEQ multiplex PCR; TCRdb holds only in-frame clones, not every one. The data contain around 99,000 clones, over 65% of them singletons. The sample comprised peripheral blood. All receptors come from a woman aged 55-69 years with acute or convalescent COVID-19.

This clone was seen a single time. The chain links TRBV29-1 to TRBJ2-7; weak D call: TRBD2 (6 bases). Germline-derived CDR1 and CDR2 are SQVTM and ANQGSEA. The CDR3 extends over 12 amino acids. Deletions cut 6 bases from V and 8 bases from J, with 17 bases between. The CDR3 sequence: CSVGTEFSKQYF. The DNA of the CDR3 is TGCAGCGTCGGGACTGAGTTCAGCAAGCAGTACTTC.

The chain joins TRBV29-1 to TRBJ2-1; 7 positions agree with TRBD1. V shed 3 bases, J shed 6 bases, and the junction held 5 bases outside the gene matches. CDR3 length: 13 residues. Germline CDR1 SQVTM, CDR2 ANQGSEA. Written as DNA, the CDR3 is TGCAGCGTTGAGTGGACAGGCATCAATGAGCAGTTCTTC. Translated, it gives CSVEWTGINEQFF.

V and J are TRBV30 and TRBJ2-2; 9 nucleotides match TRBD1. V was clipped by 3 bases and J by 1 base; unmatched bases: 0. CDR1 is GTSNPN, CDR2 SVGIG, per germline (reference sequence). The CDR3 runs 14 residues. CDR3 in DNA: TGTGCCTGGAGGGACAGGGGGAACACCGGGGAGCTGTTTTTT. Amino acids: CAWRDRGNTGELFF.

The rearrangement joins TRBV16 to TRBJ1-1; D may be TRBD1 (5 bases). The germline V gene encodes CDR1 KGHSY and CDR2 FQNENV. CDR3 length equals 14 residues. Trimming removed 0 bases at V and 1 base at J, with 6 bases between. Written as DNA, the CDR3 is TGTGCCAGCAGCCAATCCCAGGGGAACACTGAAGCTTTCTTT. Residues: CASSQSQGNTEAFF. Full variable domain (outside the CDR3, taken from reference TRBV16 and TRBJ1-1): GEEVAQTPKHLVRGEGQKAKLYCAPIKGHSYVFWYQQVLKNEFKFLISFQNENVFDETGMPKERFSAKCLPNSPCSLEIQATKLEDSAVYFCASSQSQGNTEAFFGQGTRLTVV.

The J gene is TRBJ1-1, the V gene TRBV30; D not certain. This CDR3 is 13 amino acids long. V lost 8 bases and J lost 0, with 13 bases in between. Germline V lookup: CDR1 GTSNPN, CDR2 SVGIG (reference sequence). CDR3 nucleotide sequence: TGTGCCGGTCGGCCCGGGGTGAACACTGAAGCTTTCTTT. This encodes CAGRPGVNTEAFF.

The chain carries TRBV5-4 and TRBJ1-1; 10 bases fit TRBD1. Germline lookup yields CDR1 SGHNT and CDR2 YYREEE (reference sequence). The length of the CDR3 is 16 residues. V was clipped by 0 bases and J by 4 bases; unmatched bases: 6. CDR3 residues: CASSLDGRDRGTEAFF. CDR3 in DNA: TGTGCCAGCAGCTTGGATGGTCGGGACAGGGGCACTGAAGCTTTCTTT.

The chain joins TRBV19 to TRBJ1-6; possible D gene TRBD1, 6 bases. The CDR3 sequence is 14 residues long. The germline gives CDR1 LNHDA, CDR2 SQIVND (reference sequence). V shed 3 bases and J shed 9 bases, with 12 bases lying between them. This CDR3 reads CASSIVSTGSPLHF. The CDR3, as DNA: TGTGCCAGTAGTATCGTATCGACAGGTTCACCCCTCCACTTT.

V is TRBV6-5 and J is TRBJ2-3; D is perhaps TRBD2 (5 bases). The ends were cut back, 4 bases at V and 4 bases at J, with 15 bases in the middle. Germline V gives CDR1 MNHEY, CDR2 SVGAGI. The CDR3 covers 15 residues. The CDR3 region is CASSWKLESPDTQYF. In DNA, the CDR3 is TGTGCCAGCAGTTGGAAACTAGAATCCCCAGATACGCAGTATTTT.

For the CDR3, the DNA is TGTGCCAGCAGGACCGGGGACATTTATTCACCCCTCCACTTT. It codes for CASRTGDIYSPLHF. V is TRBV28 and J is TRBJ1-6; D is perhaps TRBD1 (6 bases). Germline CDR1 reads MDHEN; CDR2 reads SYDVKM. Trimming left V 6 bases short and J 8 bases short, with 14 bases between. The CDR3 extends over 14 amino acids.

This chain links TRBV6-1 with TRBJ2-7, with TRBD2 identical over 8 bases. This CDR3 spans 15 amino acids. The germline V gene has CDR1 MNHNS and CDR2 SASEGT. V lost 2 bases, J lost 2 bases, and 5 bases stayed unmatched. CDR3 bases: TGTGCCAGCAGTGAATCTTGGACTAGCCCCTACGAGCAGTACTTC. It specifies CASSESWTSPYEQYF.

The genes are TRBV7-3 and TRBJ2-3; D may be TRBD1 (5 bases). The CDR3 is 13 residues long. CDR1 and CDR2 (germline): SGHTA, FQGTGA. Trimming took 5 bases from V and 9 from J, leaving 15 bases between them. The CDR3 region is CASSPSVAGTQYF. The CDR3 nucleotides read TGTGCCAGCAGCCCATCCGTGGCAGGGACGCAGTATTTT.

V gene TRBV6-2 or TRBV6-3 combines with J gene TRBJ2-7; D is perhaps TRBD2 (6 bases). Germline V lookup: CDR1 MNHEY, CDR2 SVGEGT. The CDR3 extends over 15 amino acids. Trimming cost V 6 bases and J 4 bases, with 19 bases left between them. CDR3 region: CASSLGRGGAYEQYF. CDR3 nucleotide sequence: TGTGCCAGCAGCCTAGGACGCGGAGGGGCTTACGAGCAGTACTTC.

The J gene is TRBJ2-1, the V gene TRBV28, with 7 positions matching TRBD2. The germline gives CDR1 MDHEN, CDR2 SYDVKM. V dropped 4 bases and J dropped 1; count of bases not matched to a gene: 1. The CDR3 runs 14 residues. The CDR3 DNA reads as TGTGCCAGCAGTTCCGGGAGGTCCTACAATGAGCAGTTCTTC. This gives the protein CASSSGRSYNEQFF.